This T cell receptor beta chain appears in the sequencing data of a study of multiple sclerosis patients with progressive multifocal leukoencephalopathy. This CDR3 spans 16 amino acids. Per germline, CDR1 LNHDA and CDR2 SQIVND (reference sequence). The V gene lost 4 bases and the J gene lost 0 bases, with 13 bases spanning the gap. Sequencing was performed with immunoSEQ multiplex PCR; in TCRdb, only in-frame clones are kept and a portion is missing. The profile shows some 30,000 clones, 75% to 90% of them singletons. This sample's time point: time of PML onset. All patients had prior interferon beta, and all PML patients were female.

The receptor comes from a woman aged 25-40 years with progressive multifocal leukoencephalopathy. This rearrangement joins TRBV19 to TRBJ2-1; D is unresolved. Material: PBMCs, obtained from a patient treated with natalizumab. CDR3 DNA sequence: TGTGCCAGTAGTACCAGAGCTCCTGGCTCCTACAATGAGCAGTTCTTC. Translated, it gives CASSTRAPGSYNEQFF.